Each of the 21 T cell receptor beta chains below was sequenced from the same sample in a study of technical replicates of blood from several donors (TCRdb year 2017). Libraries were constructed by the immunoSEQ multiplex PCR assay. The immuneACCESS repertoire file appears here via TCRdb, limited to in-frame rearrangements. These files lack a portion of the clones; in checked studies, under half of the deficit traces to unresolved V genes, and the cause of the others is not known. The sample table contains roughly 72,000 clones; only one count was recorded for approximately 96% of them. Jointly, the top ten make up over 0.35% of the sample. Sequenced input: T cells isolated from PBMCs. All receptors come from a human donor in good health.

V gene TRBV27 combines with J gene TRBJ2-7, with D tentatively TRBD2 (7 bases). This CDR3 contains 14 residues. V shed 3 bases and J shed 2 bases, with 11 bases lying between them. From germline, CDR1 is MNHEY and CDR2 SMNVEV (reference sequence). CDR3 in amino acids: CASSFTGGAYEQYF. DNA for the CDR3: TGTGCCAGCAGTTTTACGGGGGGCGCCTACGAGCAGTACTTC.

The chain recombines TRBV5-4 with TRBJ2-1; 8 bases match TRBD1. Per the germline V gene, CDR1 is SGHNT and CDR2 is YYREEE (reference sequence). This CDR3 contains 17 residues. Trimming at V came to 3 bases and at J to 1 base, leaving 9 bases not matched to a gene. The CDR3 here is CASSSTLGQGSYNEQFF. For the CDR3, the DNA is TGTGCCAGCAGCTCGACGTTAGGACAGGGATCCTACAATGAGCAGTTCTTC.

This chain uses TRBV13 with TRBJ1-1; D not certain. V lost 1 base and J 1 base, leaving 7 bases between the germline ends. Germline V lookup: CDR1 PRHDT, CDR2 FYEKMQ (reference sequence). The CDR3 length is 14 residues. The CDR3 nucleotides read TGTGCCAGCAGCTTAGTTCGAGGGAACACTGAAGCTTTCTTT. It translates to CASSLVRGNTEAFF.

The CDR3 reads CASSEYRLAGGDEQFF. CDR3 DNA sequence: TGTGCCAGCAGTGAATACCGACTAGCGGGAGGCGATGAGCAGTTCTTC. This chain uses TRBV25-1 with TRBJ2-1, with 13 bases matching TRBD2. The junction had 4 bases not matched to a gene; V was cut back by 0 bases and J by 8 bases. CDR3 length equals 16 residues. The germline V gene encodes CDR1 MGHDK and CDR2 SYGVNS.

This clone was seen only once. The chain carries TRBV11-2 and TRBJ1-3; D gene uncertain. The CDR3 is 16 residues long. CDR1 and CDR2 (germline): SGHAT, FQNNGV. The V end was cut by 2 bases, the J end by 0 bases, with 11 bases between. This chain's CDR3 is CASSLRSAGSGNTIYF. CDR3 nucleotides: TGTGCCAGCAGCTTAAGGTCAGCGGGCTCTGGAAACACCATATATTTT.

The CDR3 region is CASSFLTLPQGYTEAFF. For the CDR3, the DNA is TGTGCCAGCAGTTTCCTCACGCTTCCACAGGGGTACACTGAAGCTTTCTTT. This chain uses TRBV28 with TRBJ1-1; TRBD1 agrees at 7 bases. CDR1 is MDHEN, CDR2 SYDVKM, per germline. The CDR3 is 17 residues long. With 3 bases clipped from V and 3 bases from J, the junction kept 13 bases outside the gene matches.

As DNA, the CDR3 is TGTGCCAGCAGCTTAATTGGGGGGATGAACACCGGGGAGCTGTTTTTT. Protein sequence: CASSLIGGMNTGELFF. The chain uses TRBV7-9 and TRBJ2-2, with D possibly matching TRBD2 (6 bases). The CDR3 loop spans 16 amino acids. CDR1 and CDR2 (germline): SEHNR, FQNEAQ (reference sequence). Trimming left V 2 bases short and J 1 base short, with 11 bases between.

This chain uses TRBV27 with TRBJ2-3; a weak D match, TRBD2 (6 bases). V lost 6 bases, J lost 2 bases, and 18 bases lay in between. This CDR3 has 16 amino acids. Germline values: CDR1 MNHEY, CDR2 SMNVEV (reference sequence). CDR3 residues: CASRALGAGTTDTQYF. The CDR3 DNA reads as TGTGCCAGCAGAGCGCTAGGCGCGGGAACCACAGATACGCAGTATTTT.

For the CDR3, the DNA is TGTGCCAGCTCAGAGGGGGCCCCGGGGGAGAACAATGAGCAGTTCTTC. Translating gives CASSEGAPGENNEQFF. V usage is TRBV6-6 and J usage is TRBJ2-1; possibly TRBD1 for D (7 bases). Germline values: CDR1 MNHNY, CDR2 SVGAGI (reference sequence). The V end was cut by 8 bases, the J end by 5 bases, with 22 bases between. CDR3 length equals 16 residues.

The chain is built from TRBV7-9 and TRBJ1-4; 8 bases match TRBD1. Per the germline V gene, CDR1 is SEHNR and CDR2 is FQNEAQ (reference sequence). The ends lost 6 bases at V and 3 bases at J; junction bases unmatched: 9. The CDR3 loop spans 16 amino acids. CDR3: CASSSWQGASNEKLFF. The CDR3 DNA follows: TGTGCCAGCAGTTCCTGGCAGGGGGCTTCTAATGAAAAACTGTTTTTT.

This sequence joins TRBV10-3 and TRBJ2-2; 13 bases fit TRBD2. V was pared by 8 bases and J by 6 bases, with 6 bases of the junction left unmatched. This CDR3 has 15 residues. CDR1 ENHRY and CDR2 SYGVKD come from the germline V gene. Here the CDR3 DNA reads TGTGCCATCCTTTGGACTAGCGGGAGTCCCGGGGAGCTGTTTTTT. Translation gives CAILWTSGSPGELFF.

This rearrangement joins TRBV9 to TRBJ2-5; D is possibly TRBD2 (6 bases). This CDR3 is built from 14 residues. Trimming took 3 bases from V and 5 from J, leaving 14 bases between them. Germline-derived CDR1 and CDR2 are SGDLS and YYNGEE. The CDR3 region has the DNA TGTGCCAGCAGCGAACCGGGAGAAGGGGAGACCCAGTACTTC. Protein product: CASSEPGEGETQYF.

This rearrangement joins TRBV10-3 to TRBJ1-2, with D possibly matching TRBD1 (6 bases). Germline values: CDR1 ENHRY, CDR2 SYGVKD. CDR3 length: 15 residues. Trimming pared 2 bases from V and 4 bases from J, leaving 14 bases between. CDR3 sequence: CAISETKQGPYGYTF. The CDR3 bases are TGTGCCATCAGTGAGACTAAACAGGGTCCCTATGGCTACACCTTC.

This rearrangement joins TRBV9 to TRBJ2-7; no definite D call. The CDR3 runs 15 residues. Trimming took off 0 bases at V and 3 bases at J, with 13 bases between the two ends. Germline CDR1 and CDR2: SGDLS and YYNGEE. In DNA, the CDR3 is TGTGCCAGCAGCGTAGGAGACTCGCCCAGCTACGAGCAGTACTTC. Its translation is CASSVGDSPSYEQYF.

The CDR3, as DNA: TGCAGCGTTGTGGGCGGGAGAACCGACAATGAGCAGTTCTTC. Translation: CSVVGGRTDNEQFF. The chain combines TRBV29-1 with TRBJ2-1; 7 bases fit TRBD2. The trim removed 4 bases at V and 5 bases at J, leaving 8 bases unmatched. This CDR3 comprises 14 residues. The germline CDR1 and CDR2 sequences are SQVTM and ANQGSEA.

J is TRBJ2-3 and V is TRBV9; maybe TRBD2 (6 bases). The CDR3 loop spans 14 amino acids. The V gene lost 0 bases and the J gene lost 3 bases, with 8 bases spanning the gap. From germline, CDR1 is SGDLS and CDR2 YYNGEE. CDR3 in amino acids: CASSVETSTDTQYF. The DNA for the CDR3 is TGTGCCAGCAGCGTAGAGACTAGTACAGATACGCAGTATTTT.

This clone appeared once. The chain carries TRBV6-4 and TRBJ2-1; 9 nucleotides match TRBD2. The germline V gene encodes CDR1 MRHNA and CDR2 SNTAGT. V shed 2 bases, J shed 7 bases, and the junction held 12 bases outside the gene matches. There are 17 residues in the CDR3. CDR3 coding DNA: TGTGCCAGCAGTGACGAAACGGGACTAGCAGGTCGTAATGAGCAGTTCTTC. Its protein is CASSDETGLAGRNEQFF.

The sample holds one count of this clone. The rearrangement links TRBV9 to TRBJ1-2; D is undetermined. Germline values: CDR1 SGDLS, CDR2 YYNGEE. This CDR3 has 15 residues. The V end lost 0 bases, the J end lost 5 bases, and 14 bases lay between the germline ends. The CDR3, as DNA: TGTGCCAGCAGCGTAGGCCAGCGTTCTGGATATGGCTACACCTTC. Amino acids: CASSVGQRSGYGYTF. Together with reference TRBV9 and TRBJ1-2, the CDR3 gives the full variable domain: DSGVTQTPKHLITATGQRVTLRCSPRSGDLSVYWYQQSLDQGLQFLIQYYNGEERAKGNILERFSAQQFPDLHSELNLSSLELGDSALYFCASSVGQRSGYGYTFGSGTRLTVV.

J is TRBJ2-7 and V is TRBV10-1; possibly TRBD2 for D (5 bases). Deletions cut 2 bases from V and 5 bases from J, with 25 bases between. The CDR3 contains 18 residues. Per the germline V gene, CDR1 is WNHNN and CDR2 is SYGVQD (reference sequence). Here the CDR3 DNA reads TGCGCCAGCAGTGAGGTTCCATGGGCCCAAGACTACCGCAACGAGCAGTACTTC. It yields the protein CASSEVPWAQDYRNEQYF.

This rearrangement joins TRBV27 to TRBJ1-1; maybe TRBD1 (5 bases). The germline V and J ends were trimmed by 2 bases and 4 bases, with 8 bases remaining between them. The CDR3 length is 13 residues. Germline CDR1 and CDR2: MNHEY and SMNVEV (reference sequence). The CDR3 loop reads CASSLGGSTEAFF. The CDR3, as DNA: TGTGCCAGCAGTTTAGGGGGGAGCACTGAAGCTTTCTTT.

The chain carries TRBV27 and TRBJ2-2; 12 bases map to TRBD2. The V gene end was trimmed by 1 base and the J gene end by 6 bases; junction bases not matched to a gene: 9. Germline values: CDR1 MNHEY, CDR2 SMNVEV (reference sequence). The CDR3 is 18 amino acids. The CDR3 DNA sequence: TGTGCCAGCAGTTTATGGACTAGCGGGATCCGTTTGGCCGGGGAGCTGTTTTTT. Translation: CASSLWTSGIRLAGELFF.